This T cell receptor beta chain came from a study of CD8+ T cells in alopecia areata (dated by TCRdb to between 2017 and 2018). As for the study more broadly: Skin from C3H/HeJ donors with spontaneous alopecia (6-12 months old) was grafted onto female C3H/HeJ recipients that were roughly 7-10 weeks old. TCRbeta CDR3 regions were amplified by immunoSEQ multiplex PCR using 35 Vbeta forward and 13 Jbeta reverse primers. Clonality in the scalp was compared among normal scalp (n=4), patchy alopecia areata scalp (n=8), and alopecia totalis/universalis scalp (n=8). In humans, TCRbeta sequencing was performed on scalp tissue and on sorted CD4+ and CD8+ peripheral blood T cells from healthy controls and from patients with patchy or totalis/universalis alopecia areata. RNA came from the PAXgene miRNA kit for fixed scalp, the miRNeasy kit for PBMCs, and the RNeasy kit for mouse skin. High-throughput TCRbeta sequencing was used to examine T cell clonal expansion in alopecia areata in both the C3H/HeJ mouse model and human patients. On the study overall, not on this receptor specifically: Compared with normal scalp, lesional scalp had higher clonality and more expanded CD8+ clones, particularly in alopecia totalis/universalis, a pattern that suggests antigenic drive. Compared with mice, TCR sequences shared between patients were less clear, possibly partly because of HLA diversity across the patient population. Unlike mouse skin, where gammadelta T cells dominate, normal human skin contains resident alphabeta T cells that get sequenced too, which complicates analysis of the scalp TCR repertoire.

Pooled mouse cutaneous lymph node cells were stained for CD4, CD8alpha, NKG2D, NKG2ACE and other markers, then sorted on a BD Influx. The sample holds a few counts of this clone. It has no known antigen specificity. The species here is mouse, which means the gene names and germline sequences are mouse ones. The read ends 4 residues shy of where the CDR3 ends; the end is completed using the germline J gene. The CDR3 has 14 amino acids, counting the end cysteine and phenylalanine. Of the CDR3's DNA, 30 bases were read; they are in frame from base 1. The germline ends are 6 bases apart after V is trimmed by 1 base and J by 0 bases. CDR1 and CDR2 are drawn from the germline V gene (reference sequence): FNHDT, SITEND. The method was the immunoSEQ multiplex PCR assay. To provide template for TCR sequencing, every sample had RNA extracted and reverse transcribed into cDNA. SuperScript III was used for first-strand cDNA synthesis, primed with a 2:1 mix of oligo-dT and random hexamers. A synthetic immune receptor repertoire was used to gauge amplification bias, and whatever bias remained was removed computationally. Sequencing of the libraries was done on Illumina HiSeq with 60 bp reads that cover the CDR3, reading from J toward V. In the authors' own workflow: After raw reads were preprocessed to remove errors, the CDR3 was defined following IMGT conventions as running from the conserved cysteine to phenylalanine. To get clonality, Shannon entropy was normalized by log2 of the number of productive unique TCRs and the result was subtracted from 1. Scalp TCRbeta sequences were cross-referenced with sorted blood CD4 and CD8 repertoires so that the CD4 or CD8 identity of scalp clones could be inferred. TCRdb obtained this table from immuneACCESS and retained in-frame rearrangements with V and J assigned. These tables miss some clones; where compared with another copy, unresolved V genes account for less than half of the shortfall, and the remainder is unexplained. V and J calls and clone size are as listed in that table; D and trimming were resolved from the DNA. The sample counts around 20,000 clones, each observed more than once. Over 25% of the sample is taken by the ten largest.

Rearrangement joined TRBV19 to TRBJ2-4; no D segment can be confidently identified. What was sequenced was CD8+ T cells sorted from a lymph node. This TCR was sampled from a C3H/HeJ mouse with alopecia areata. Members of this strain share the MHC haplotype H2-k. The CDR3 bases that were read are TGTGCCAGCAGTATACTAGTTAGTCAAAAC. This yields the protein CASSILVSQN. The CDR3, in full, reads CASSILVSQNTLYF.